The 27 T cell receptor beta chains given below trace back to one sample, sequenced in a study of blood T cell repertoires in COVID-19. Assay: immunoSEQ multiplex PCR; the TCRdb copy retains only in-frame clones and omits some. The data hold 50,000 to 65,000 clones, with roughly 79% observed a single time. The source material was peripheral blood. These receptors originate from a woman aged 60 to 75 with acute or convalescent COVID-19.

This chain joins TRBV7-9 and TRBJ1-4; 9 bases are shared with TRBD1. The CDR3 contains 14 residues. V lost 5 bases to trimming and J lost 8 bases; unmatched junction nucleotides: 6. The germline V gene encodes CDR1 SEHNR and CDR2 FQNEAQ (reference sequence). The CDR3 loop is CASSLGTGREKLFF. DNA for the CDR3: TGTGCCAGCAGCCTCGGGACAGGGAGGGAAAAACTGTTTTTT.

This clone was seen only once. The rearrangement links TRBV12-3 or TRBV12-4 to TRBJ1-2, with D tentatively TRBD1 (6 bases). The CDR3 spans 13 residues. V lost 6 bases, J lost 4 bases, and 12 bases lay in between. The CDR3 region is CASSRGAAYGYTF. The DNA for the CDR3 is TGTGCCAGCAGCCGGGGGGCGGCCTATGGCTACACCTTC.

The gene calls are TRBV30 and TRBJ2-3; D might be TRBD1 (6 bases). The CDR3 consists of 12 residues. Germline values: CDR1 GTSNPN, CDR2 SVGIG (reference sequence). CDR3 nucleotides: TGTGATCGGTCCGAGGGGGCAGATACGCAGTATTTT. Amino acid sequence: CDRSEGADTQYF.

The genes are TRBV19 and TRBJ2-3, with 7 bases identical to TRBD1. Germline trimming cut 7 bases from V and 3 bases from J; bases unmatched to any gene: 10. CDR3 length: 15 amino acids. The germline V gene encodes CDR1 LNHDA and CDR2 SQIVND (reference sequence). CDR3 sequence (DNA): TGTGCCAGTAAACAGGCCACAGGGGAGACAGATACGCAGTATTTT. This translates into CASKQATGETDTQYF.

The chain combines TRBV18 with TRBJ1-1; perhaps TRBD1 as D (6 bases). Trimming took off 6 bases at V and 5 bases at J, with 19 bases between the two ends. Germline V gene data show CDR1 as KGHSH and CDR2 as LQKENI. This CDR3 region has 15 residues. CDR3 in DNA: TGTGCCAGCTCCCCCGAACAGGGTAAGGAAACTGAAGCTTTCTTT. It codes for CASSPEQGKETEAFF. Combining the CDR3 with reference TRBV18 and TRBJ1-1 gives the whole variable domain NAGVMQNPRHLVRRRGQEARLRCSPMKGHSHVYWYRQLPEEGLKFMVYLQKENIIDESGMPKERFSAEFPKEGPSILRIQQVVRGDSAAYFCASSPEQGKETEAFFGQGTRLTVV.

V and J are TRBV6-4 and TRBJ1-1; the D is unclear. Germline V gene data show CDR1 as MRHNA and CDR2 as SNTAGT. V dropped 6 bases and J dropped 2 bases, with 13 bases sitting between them. The CDR3 covers 14 residues. CDR3 in amino acids: CASRSGLTNTEAFF. The CDR3 DNA is TGTGCCAGCAGAAGTGGACTTACCAACACTGAAGCTTTCTTT.

This clone was counted a few times. The chain employs TRBV6-5 and TRBJ1-1; perhaps TRBD1 as D (6 bases). CDR1 MNHEY and CDR2 SVGAGI come from the germline V gene. Trimming left V 2 bases short and J 3 bases short, with 13 bases between. This CDR3 is built from 15 residues. The CDR3 here is CASSYAGALHTEAFF. As DNA, the CDR3 is TGTGCCAGCAGTTACGCGGGGGCGCTTCACACTGAAGCTTTCTTT.

The chain is built from TRBV11-1 and TRBJ2-5, with 7 bases fitting TRBD1. The J segment lost 5 bases and the V segment lost 5 bases, leaving 8 bases of the junction unmatched. The CDR3 consists of 14 residues. Germline V gives CDR1 SGHAT, CDR2 FQDESV (reference sequence). The CDR3 coding sequence is TGTGCCAGCAGCCCTTGGACAGGTTGGGAGACCCAGTACTTC. Amino acid sequence: CASSPWTGWETQYF. The full variable domain, rest sourced from reference TRBV11-1 and TRBJ2-5, is EAEVAQSPRYKITEKSQAVAFWCDPISGHATLYWYRQILGQGPELLVQFQDESVVDDSQLPKDRFSAERLKGVDSTLKIQPAELGDSAMYLCASSPWTGWETQYFGPGTRLLVL.

The chain carries TRBV19 and TRBJ2-5, with 7 bases that match TRBD1. CDR1 is LNHDA and CDR2 is SQIVND in the germline V gene (reference sequence). The CDR3 length is 14 residues. The V segment lost 5 bases and the J segment 5 bases; nucleotides outside the gene matches: 8. The CDR3 sequence: CASSPRGQSETQYF. CDR3 bases: TGTGCCAGTAGTCCTAGGGGGCAGAGCGAGACCCAGTACTTC.

This clone was observed a handful of times. The V call is TRBV20-1, the J call TRBJ1-5; D remains ambiguous. V was shortened by 6 bases and J by 4 bases, with 19 bases between the two germline ends. In germline, CDR1 is DFQATT, CDR2 SNEGSKA (reference sequence). The CDR3 length is 15 residues. CDR3 region: CSASGNMYRNQPQHF. In nucleotides, the CDR3 is TGCAGTGCCAGTGGAAATATGTATAGAAATCAGCCCCAGCATTTT.

The chain couples TRBV30 to TRBJ2-1, with D perhaps TRBD2 (6 bases). The V end was cut by 5 bases, the J end by 4 bases, with 12 bases between. The CDR3 length is 13 residues. CDR1 is GTSNPN, CDR2 SVGIG, per germline (reference sequence). The CDR3 nucleotides are TGTGCCTGGGAGACCGGGAGTTACAATGAGCAGTTCTTC. It codes for CAWETGSYNEQFF.

This chain uses TRBV7-8 with TRBJ2-3; 7 bases are shared with TRBD2. The CDR3 consists of 16 residues. V lost 3 bases and J lost 4; bases outside the gene matches: 10. Germline lookup yields CDR1 SGHVS and CDR2 FQNEAQ. The CDR3 DNA follows: TGTGCCAGCAGCTTTATCCGGCGGGAGTTAGCAGATACGCAGTATTTT. This sequence encodes CASSFIRRELADTQYF.

This clone came up once. This rearrangement joins TRBV7-8 to TRBJ1-4, with no clear D. The length of the CDR3 is 13 residues. V dropped 5 bases and J dropped 12 bases, with 16 bases sitting between them. Per the germline V gene, CDR1 is SGHVS and CDR2 is FQNEAQ. The DNA of the CDR3 is TGTGCCAGCAGCCCTTGGACTGCCGAGGAACTGTTTTTT. Translating it yields CASSPWTAEELFF.

J is TRBJ1-3 and V is TRBV10-1, with TRBD1 matching 9 bases. Per germline, CDR1 WNHNN and CDR2 SYGVQD (reference sequence). The CDR3 runs to 13 residues. The V gene end was trimmed by 6 bases and the J gene end by 6 bases; junction bases not matched to a gene: 3. The CDR3 DNA follows: TGCGCCAGCAGCCGGACAGGGGAAAACACCATATATTTT. It yields the protein CASSRTGENTIYF.

The gene calls are TRBV6-5 and TRBJ2-1, with 11 positions matching TRBD2. The CDR3 is 14 residues long. Unmatched junction bases numbered 7, after V lost 8 bases and J lost 7 bases. In germline, CDR1 is MNHEY, CDR2 SVGAGI. The chain's CDR3 is CASEASGGRNEQFF. The CDR3 nucleotides are TGTGCCAGCGAGGCTAGCGGGGGGAGAAATGAGCAGTTCTTC.

The chain recombines TRBV30 with TRBJ2-2; D remains unclear. V was shortened by 4 bases and J by 1 base, with 7 bases between the two germline ends. Germline V gene lookup returns CDR1 GTSNPN and CDR2 SVGIG (reference sequence). The CDR3 loop spans 13 amino acids. CDR3 in DNA: TGTGCCTGGACAAGACAGAACACCGGGGAGCTGTTTTTT. Amino acids: CAWTRQNTGELFF.

This clone was counted only a few times. The chain recombines TRBV18 with TRBJ1-2; D remains ambiguous. V was trimmed by 2 bases and J by 4 bases, leaving 14 bases between them. Germline loops: CDR1 KGHSH, CDR2 LQKENI. The CDR3 sequence is 15 residues long. CDR3 sequence reads: CASSPGTGTLYGYTF. The CDR3, as DNA: TGTGCCAGCTCACCAGGAACGGGAACCCTCTATGGCTACACCTTC.

About this clone: At one end, the junction sequence differs from germline, possibly due to a read error. The genes are TRBV7-3 and TRBJ1-2, with 7 bases identical to TRBD1. CDR3 length: 13 residues. Germline V lookup: CDR1 SGHTA, CDR2 FQGTGA. The CDR3: CASSLTDRAKPAF. For the CDR3, the DNA is TGTGCCAGCAGCTTAACAGACAGGGCTAAGCCGGCCTTC.

The chain recombines TRBV30 with TRBJ1-5; 9 bases agree with TRBD1. J lost 4 bases, V lost 0 bases, and 4 bases had no gene match. This CDR3 region has 15 residues. Germline CDR1 GTSNPN, CDR2 SVGIG (reference sequence). This CDR3 reads CAWSVGGQGNQPQHF. The CDR3 DNA reads as TGTGCCTGGAGTGTAGGGGGACAGGGAAATCAGCCCCAGCATTTT.

CDR3 coding DNA: TGTGCCAGAAGCGGCAGACTGCAAACTAATGAAAAACTGTTTTTT. The encoded protein is CARSGRLQTNEKLFF. This chain connects TRBV5-3 to TRBJ1-4; no firm D call. TRBV5-3 carries the ORF label, with uncertain function. V shed 4 bases and J shed 1 base, with 11 bases lying between them. The CDR3 has 15 residues.

V and J are TRBV6-5 and TRBJ2-7, with TRBD1 as a possible D gene (6 bases). The CDR3 totals 14 residues. V gave up 6 bases and J gave up 0 bases, with 12 bases separating them. The germline V gene encodes CDR1 MNHEY and CDR2 SVGAGI. The CDR3 sequence: CASSSGTLSYEQYF. The CDR3 coding sequence is TGTGCCAGCAGCTCCGGGACACTCTCCTACGAGCAGTACTTC.

The genes are TRBV2 and TRBJ2-1, with D unclear. CDR1 and CDR2 from the germline V gene are SNHLY and FYNNEI. The CDR3 length is 15 residues. V was shortened by 4 bases and J by 5 bases, with 15 bases between the two germline ends. The CDR3 sequence is CASSGKLRGNNEQFF. Here the CDR3 DNA reads TGTGCCAGCAGTGGCAAGCTTAGAGGTAACAATGAGCAGTTCTTC.

V is TRBV21-1 and J is TRBJ1-3; TRBD1 is the table's D call, not checked against the DNA. TRBV21-1 is a known pseudogene. The CDR3 extends over 16 amino acids. The CDR3 sequence: CASSKEQGNSGNTIYF. DNA for the CDR3: TGTGCCAGCAGCAAAGAGCAGGGGAACTCTGGAAACACCATATATTTT.

The rearrangement joins TRBV28 to TRBJ1-2; D not certain. The CDR3 consists of 11 residues. From germline, CDR1 is MDHEN and CDR2 SYDVKM. Trimming pared 6 bases from V and 4 bases from J, leaving 6 bases between. The CDR3, as DNA: TGTGCCAGCAGCCACTCCTATGGCTACACCTTC. Translation gives CASSHSYGYTF.

This clone appeared a few times. V and J are TRBV6-1 and TRBJ1-2; D may be TRBD1 (6 bases). With 2 bases removed from V and 4 bases from J, the gap between germline ends came to 14 bases. The V gene's germline CDR1 is MNHNS and CDR2 SASEGT. The CDR3 is 15 amino acids. CDR3 bases: TGTGCCAGCAGTGAATGGGGGCGCATCCGCTATGGCTACACCTTC. Protein sequence: CASSEWGRIRYGYTF.

The V and J genes are TRBV19 and TRBJ1-3; no definite D call. This CDR3 spans 14 amino acids. Germline values: CDR1 LNHDA, CDR2 SQIVND (reference sequence). Trimming removed 10 bases at V and 0 bases at J, with 13 bases between. The CDR3 DNA sequence: TGTGCCACCCCCATGAGCCTCTCTGGAAACACCATATATTTT. Protein sequence: CATPMSLSGNTIYF.

V gene TRBV25-1 combines with J gene TRBJ2-5; D perhaps matches TRBD1 (5 bases). Trimming pared 6 bases from V and 6 bases from J, leaving 5 bases between. CDR3 length: 10 residues. Germline loops: CDR1 MGHDK, CDR2 SYGVNS. CDR3 in DNA: TGTGCCAGCAGGGGGCAGACCCAGTACTTC. Translated: CASRGQTQYF. Supplemented by reference TRBV25-1 and TRBJ2-5, the full variable domain reads EADIYQTPRYLVIGTGKKITLECSQTMGHDKMYWYQQDPGMELHLIHYSYGVNSTEKGDLSSESTVSRIRTEHFPLTLESARPSHTSQYLCASRGQTQYFGPGTRLLVL.